The 20 T cell receptor beta chains below were found in one sample sequenced in a study of somatic mutations in cytotoxic T cells in rheumatoid arthritis. TCRdb keeps only in-frame clones here, not all; method: immunoSEQ multiplex PCR. This sample has 10,000 to 12,000 clones, with around 89% found just once. Sequencing was performed on CD4+ T cells sorted from blood. All receptors come from a woman between 18 and 29 years old with rheumatoid arthritis.

The rearrangement joins TRBV5-4 to TRBJ2-7; a possible D gene is TRBD2 (5 bases). There are 11 residues in the CDR3. Trimming removed 0 bases from V and 9 bases from J, with 7 bases in between. Germline CDR1 SGHNT, CDR2 YYREEE (reference sequence). The CDR3 nucleotides read TGTGCCAGCAGCTTGGGAGGGAGGCAGTACTTC. The encoded protein is CASSLGGRQYF.

J is TRBJ1-5 and V is TRBV28, with 7 bases matching TRBD1. CDR3 length: 15 amino acids. J lost 7 bases, V lost 5 bases, and 11 bases had no gene match. The germline CDR1 and CDR2 sequences are MDHEN and SYDVKM. CDR3 sequence reads: CASSPPQGGWQPQHF. The DNA of the CDR3 is TGTGCCAGCAGTCCGCCGCAGGGGGGATGGCAGCCCCAGCATTTT.

The J gene is TRBJ2-3, the V gene TRBV19; 10 nucleotides line up with TRBD1. V was clipped by 7 bases and J by 0 bases; unmatched bases: 25. Germline loops: CDR1 LNHDA, CDR2 SQIVND (reference sequence). This CDR3 contains 22 residues. This CDR3 is CASTGELTGTGVSHPSTDTQYF. The CDR3 DNA reads TGTGCCAGTACGGGAGAACTCACCGGGACAGGGGTTTCCCATCCTAGCACAGATACGCAGTATTTT. The full variable domain, rest sourced from reference TRBV19 and TRBJ2-3, is DGGITQSPKYLFRKEGQNVTLSCEQNLNHDAMYWYRQDPGQGLRLIYYSQIVNDFQKGDIAEGYSVSREKKESFPLTVTSAQKNPTAFYLCASTGELTGTGVSHPSTDTQYFGPGTRLTVL.

This clone was seen once. This chain links TRBV10-3 with TRBJ2-2, with D perhaps matching TRBD1 (5 bases). The V gene's germline CDR1 is ENHRY and CDR2 SYGVKD. This CDR3 is built from 12 residues. The V gene lost 7 bases and the J gene lost 6 bases, with 9 bases spanning the gap. The CDR3 is CAIKGIPGELFF. The DNA for the CDR3 is TGTGCCATCAAGGGGATCCCCGGGGAGCTGTTTTTT.

The chain has TRBV7-6 and TRBJ2-2; D is undetermined. This CDR3 contains 14 residues. V lost 0 bases and J 1 base, leaving 3 bases between the germline ends. Per germline, CDR1 SGHVS and CDR2 FNYEAQ. The CDR3 DNA follows: TGTGCCAGCAGCTTAGCCGGGAACACCGGGGAGCTGTTTTTT. As protein: CASSLAGNTGELFF.

This clone has just a few counts. This chain links TRBV29-1 with TRBJ1-1; TRBD1 might be the D (6 bases). Trimming removed 4 bases from V and 4 bases from J, with 10 bases in between. From germline, CDR1 is SQVTM and CDR2 ANQGSEA. This CDR3 spans 12 amino acids. CDR3 DNA sequence: TGCAGCGTTGGCTGGGACATCACTGAAGCTTTCTTT. Translation: CSVGWDITEAFF. The whole variable domain, filled in from reference TRBV29-1 and TRBJ1-1, reads SAVISQKPSRDICQRGTSLTIQCQVDSQVTMMFWYRQQPGQSLTLIATANQGSEATYESGFVIDKFPISRPNLTFSTLTVSNMSPEDSSIYLCSVGWDITEAFFGQGTRLTVV.

This clone appeared a single time. This rearrangement joins TRBV11-3 to TRBJ1-1, with D uncertain. This CDR3 is 14 amino acids long. The germline V gene encodes CDR1 SGHNT and CDR2 YENEEA. The V end was cut by 5 bases, the J end by 6 bases, with 16 bases between. The CDR3 DNA sequence: TGTGCCAGCAGCCCAGGTAGGGAGAGGGCTGAAGCTTTCTTT. As protein: CASSPGRERAEAFF.

The chain recombines TRBV6-6 with TRBJ2-5; D may be TRBD1 (5 bases). Trimming shortened V by 6 bases and J by 7 bases, and 15 bases separated the two germline ends. The CDR3 is made up of 13 amino acids. The V gene's germline CDR1 is MNHNY and CDR2 SVGAGI (reference sequence). In DNA form, the CDR3 reads TGTGCCAGCAGAACCATGGGGCCCGCGACCCAGTACTTC. Amino acid sequence: CASRTMGPATQYF.

J is TRBJ2-7 and V is TRBV7-8; D gene ambiguous. V was clipped by 5 bases and J by 6 bases, with 17 bases between them. The CDR3 has 14 amino acids. CDR1 SGHVS and CDR2 FQNEAQ come from the germline V gene. CDR3 nucleotide sequence: TGTGCCAGCAGCCCGACCAGGCGATACAGCGAGCAGTACTTC. Protein: CASSPTRRYSEQYF.

This clone was counted once. J is TRBJ1-5 and V is TRBV6-6; 8 positions match TRBD1. The V gene's germline CDR1 is MNHNY and CDR2 SVGAGI (reference sequence). Trimming cost V 5 bases and J 6 bases; bases outside gene matches: 6. This CDR3 has 14 residues. The CDR3 loop reads CASSHGQGGQPQHF. The CDR3 region has the DNA TGTGCCAGCAGTCACGGACAGGGAGGTCAGCCCCAGCATTTT.

The chain joins TRBV7-2 to TRBJ2-7, with D tentatively TRBD2 (7 bases). Germline V CDR1 and CDR2: SGHTA, FQGNSA. The CDR3 contains 18 residues. Trimming took 0 bases from V and 1 from J, leaving 19 bases between them. The CDR3 DNA reads TGTGCCAGCAGCTTAGCGCGGGGGCGGACGGGGGTGTCCTACGAGCAGTACTTC. Translating it yields CASSLARGRTGVSYEQYF.

This sequence joins TRBV30 and TRBJ1-1; D is ambiguous. The V gene's germline CDR1 is GTSNPN and CDR2 SVGIG (reference sequence). The CDR3 sequence is 13 residues long. Trimming took 2 bases from V and 5 from J, leaving 12 bases between them. CDR3 sequence reads: CAWSRAGGTEAFF. The DNA of the CDR3 is TGTGCCTGGAGTAGGGCGGGAGGGACTGAAGCTTTCTTT.

In this sample, this clone turned up once. V gene TRBV7-2 combines with J gene TRBJ1-5; 9 bases line up with TRBD1. V gave up 2 bases and J gave up 7 bases; unmatched junction bases: 9. The germline CDR1 and CDR2 sequences are SGHTA and FQGNSA. The CDR3 runs 16 residues. The CDR3 DNA is TGTGCCAGCAGCTTACAGAGGACAGGGGTATACCAGCCCCAGCATTTT. Protein product: CASSLQRTGVYQPQHF.

V usage is TRBV5-1 and J usage is TRBJ2-1; D not certain. This CDR3 is built from 15 residues. The germline V gene encodes CDR1 SGHRS and CDR2 YFSETQ. V was shortened by 0 bases and J by 1 base, with 8 bases between the two germline ends. This chain's CDR3 is CASSLDSNSYNEQFF. DNA for the CDR3: TGCGCCAGCAGCTTGGACAGCAATTCCTACAATGAGCAGTTCTTC.

The genes are TRBV6-5 and TRBJ1-2; TRBD1 is a possible D gene (5 bases). Germline values: CDR1 MNHEY, CDR2 SVGAGI. CDR3 length: 12 amino acids. The ends were cut back, 5 bases at V and 4 bases at J, with 8 bases in the middle. For the CDR3, the DNA is TGTGCCAGCAGTCGGGGGTTCTATGGCTACACCTTC. This gives the protein CASSRGFYGYTF.

The chain has TRBV28 and TRBJ2-5; possible D gene TRBD1, 5 bases. Germline loops: CDR1 MDHEN, CDR2 SYDVKM. CDR3 size: 13 residues. V lost 2 bases and J 4 bases, leaving 8 bases between the germline ends. The CDR3 nucleotides are TGTGCCAGCAGTTTAAACAGGCCAGAGACCCAGTACTTC. Amino acid sequence: CASSLNRPETQYF.

In its sample, this clone was seen once. The V call is TRBV27, the J call TRBJ1-4, with TRBD1 matching 9 bases. With 1 base clipped from V and 8 bases from J, the junction kept 5 bases outside the gene matches. Germline-derived CDR1 and CDR2 are MNHEY and SMNVEV (reference sequence). CDR3 length: 15 amino acids. CDR3 coding DNA: TGTGCCAGCAGTTTATTGGGACAGGGTGGGGAAAAACTGTTTTTT. The encoded protein is CASSLLGQGGEKLFF. Combining the CDR3 with reference TRBV27 and TRBJ1-4 gives the whole variable domain EAQVTQNPRYLITVTGKKLTVTCSQNMNHEYMSWYRQDPGLGLRQIYYSMNVEVTDKGDVPEGYKVSRKEKRNFPLILESPSPNQTSLYFCASSLLGQGGEKLFFGSGTQLSVL.

In its sample, this clone was seen once. This sequence joins TRBV28 and TRBJ2-5; TRBD1 is a possible D gene (6 bases). This CDR3 contains 14 residues. Trimming pared 5 bases from V and 1 base from J, leaving 11 bases between. Looked up from germline, CDR1 is MDHEN and CDR2 is SYDVKM. CDR3 bases: TGTGCCAGCAGTCTGGGGACACCCCAAGAGACCCAGTACTTC. This codes for CASSLGTPQETQYF.

The rearrangement links TRBV27 to TRBJ1-5; 8 bases match TRBD1. Germline V gene lookup returns CDR1 MNHEY and CDR2 SMNVEV (reference sequence). With V trimmed by 6 bases and J by 1 base, 8 bases remained unmatched. The CDR3 consists of 16 residues. In DNA form, the CDR3 reads TGTGCCAGCAGGCCCACCGGGACAGGCAGCAATCAGCCCCAGCATTTT. It encodes CASRPTGTGSNQPQHF.

This clone occurred once. CDR3 sequence (DNA): TGTGCCAGCAGCCAGGACGGGATTGCAACCTACGAGCAGTACTTC. This translates into CASSQDGIATYEQYF. This chain joins TRBV9 and TRBJ2-7; D may be TRBD2 (5 bases). V was pared by 4 bases and J by 2 bases, with 16 bases between. Germline-derived CDR1 and CDR2 are SGDLS and YYNGEE. The CDR3 spans 15 residues.